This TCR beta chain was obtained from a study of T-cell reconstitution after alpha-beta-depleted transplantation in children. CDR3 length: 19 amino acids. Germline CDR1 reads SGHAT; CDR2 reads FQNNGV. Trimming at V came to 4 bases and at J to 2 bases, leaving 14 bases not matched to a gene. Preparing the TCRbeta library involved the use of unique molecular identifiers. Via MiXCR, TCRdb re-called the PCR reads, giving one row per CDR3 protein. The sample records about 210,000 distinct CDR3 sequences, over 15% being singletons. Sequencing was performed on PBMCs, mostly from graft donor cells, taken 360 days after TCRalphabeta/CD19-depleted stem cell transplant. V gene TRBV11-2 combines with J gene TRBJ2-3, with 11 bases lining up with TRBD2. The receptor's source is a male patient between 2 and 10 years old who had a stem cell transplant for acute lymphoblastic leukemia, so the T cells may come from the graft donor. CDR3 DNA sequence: TGTGCCAGCAGCTGGATTGCTGGGCTAGCGGGGGGCTTCACAGATACGCAGTATTTT. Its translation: CASSWIAGLAGGFTDTQYF.